This passage covers 3 T cell receptor beta chains from one sample sequenced in a study of monozygotic twins with inflammatory bowel disease. Using the 5' RACE reads, TCRdb records one entry per CDR3 protein without DNA. The sample data list 150,000 to 200,000 distinct CDR3 sequences. Sequenced: blood. The source is a human donor with ulcerative colitis or Crohn's disease, or a healthy co-twin of an affected twin (not recorded which).

The genes are TRBV18 and TRBJ2-2; TCRdb's D call, TRBD2, is unchecked because there is no DNA. The germline CDR1 and CDR2 sequences are KGHSH and LQKENI. This CDR3 comprises 18 residues. CDR3 protein: CASSLPIVRERNTGELFF.

CDR3 protein: CASTPADTEAFF. This chain uses TRBV28 with TRBJ1-1; TCRdb calls TRBD1, which cannot be checked without DNA. Germline V gene sequence: CDR1 MDHEN, CDR2 SYDVKM. The CDR3 runs 12 residues.

The J gene is TRBJ1-4, the V gene TRBV28; TCRdb's D call, TRBD1, is unchecked because there is no DNA. CDR3 length: 14 amino acids. CDR1 is MDHEN and CDR2 is SYDVKM in the germline V gene. The CDR3 here is CASTQGGTNEKLFF. The whole variable domain, filled in from reference TRBV28 and TRBJ1-4, reads DVKVTQSSRYLVKRTGEKVFLECVQDMDHENMFWYRQDPGLGLRLIYFSYDVKMKEKGDIPEGYSVSREKKERFSLILESASTNQTSMYLCASTQGGTNEKLFFGSGTQLSVL.